These 17 T cell receptor beta chains originate from one sample sequenced in a study of T cell repertoires in cytomegalovirus infection. Via MiXCR, TCRdb re-called the reads, giving one row per CDR3 protein. The table includes more than 500,000 distinct CDR3 sequences, 15% to 20% detected once. Source material: CD8+ T cells from PBMCs. Every receptor here comes from a human donor in good health (CMV status not recorded). Some clones in this sample may be carry-over from other donors' samples.

This clonotype came up a few times. The genes are TRBV5-4 and TRBJ1-2, with D possibly matching TRBD1 (5 bases). The germline V gene has CDR1 SGHNT and CDR2 YYREEE (reference sequence). This CDR3 has 15 amino acids. The V gene lost 1 base and the J gene lost 3 bases, with 13 bases spanning the gap. The CDR3 is CASSLQGRDDYGYTF. The DNA of the CDR3 is TGTGCCAGCAGCTTGCAGGGAAGGGATGACTATGGCTACACCTTC.

As to this clonotype: A much larger clone differs by one base, so this may be a read error. No conserved phenylalanine or tryptophan ends this CDR3, so it is likely a read error. The genes are TRBV12-3 or TRBV12-4 and TRBJ2-1, with D tentatively TRBD1 or TRBD2 (5 bases each). With 8 bases removed from V and 2 bases from J, the gap between germline ends came to 13 bases. The CDR3 contains 14 residues. DNA for the CDR3: TGTGCCAGCCATAGTGGGGGAGCCTACAATGAGCAGTTCTTA. Its protein product is CASHSGGAYNEQFL.

The genes are TRBV7-3 and TRBJ2-2; D might be TRBD1 or TRBD2, each matching 8 bases. This CDR3 comprises 16 residues. V was shortened by 4 bases and J by 5 bases, with 17 bases between the two germline ends. The germline CDR1 and CDR2 sequences are SGHTA and FQGTGA. CDR3 loop: CASSSGQGLGTGELFF. The CDR3, as DNA: TGTGCCAGCAGCTCCGGACAGGGACTAGGGACCGGGGAGCTGTTTTTT.

V is TRBV2 and J is TRBJ1-5; D perhaps matches TRBD1 (5 bases). V was shortened by 3 bases and J by 0 bases, with 12 bases between the two germline ends. Germline V gene lookup returns CDR1 SNHLY and CDR2 FYNNEI. The CDR3 has 16 amino acids. The CDR3 here is CASSDPRADSNQPQHF. CDR3 in DNA: TGTGCCAGCAGTGACCCCAGGGCGGATAGCAATCAGCCCCAGCATTTT.

This clonotype was seen many times. This chain joins TRBV6-1 and TRBJ2-2; 12 bases are a match to TRBD1. Germline CDR1 reads MNHNS; CDR2 reads SASEGT. With 11 bases clipped from V and 6 bases from J, the junction kept 10 bases outside the gene matches. The CDR3 spans 15 residues. CDR3 sequence reads: CACRDRGQDAGELFF. The DNA for the CDR3 is TGTGCCTGCCGGGACAGGGGGCAGGACGCCGGGGAGCTGTTTTTT.

The chain uses TRBV9 and TRBJ2-1, with TRBD2 matching over 8 bases. Germline CDR1 reads SGDLS; CDR2 reads YYNGEE. Trimming removed 5 bases from V and 6 bases from J; junction bases left unmatched: 7. CDR3 length: 14 residues. The CDR3 here is CASRPGGRANEQFF. CDR3 nucleotides: TGTGCCAGCAGGCCGGGGGGGCGGGCCAATGAGCAGTTCTTC.

The chain carries TRBV19 and TRBJ1-5, with a possible D match to TRBD1 (5 bases). CDR1 and CDR2 (germline): LNHDA, SQIVND (reference sequence). This CDR3 is built from 13 residues. Trimming took off 3 bases at V and 6 bases at J, with 9 bases between the two ends. The CDR3 region has the DNA TGTGCCAGTAGTATCTTGAGGGGTCAGCCCCAGCATTTT. Residues: CASSILRGQPQHF.

This clonotype has a count of ten or more. Here the CDR3 reads CASSFRDRPAYGYTF. In nucleotides, the CDR3 is TGTGCCAGCAGCTTCCGGGACCGCCCCGCTTATGGCTACACCTTC. The chain links TRBV7-9 to TRBJ1-2, with a possible D match to TRBD1 (5 bases). The CDR3 contains 15 residues. The germline V gene encodes CDR1 SEHNR and CDR2 FQNEAQ (reference sequence). V was clipped by 3 bases and J by 5 bases, with 16 bases between them.

At least ten counts were recorded for this clonotype. V and J are TRBV7-2 and TRBJ1-5, with a weak D call TRBD1 (5 bases). The CDR3 has 16 amino acids. The germline CDR1 and CDR2 sequences are SGHTA and FQGNSA. V was clipped by 1 base and J by 4 bases, with 14 bases between them. The CDR3 spells CASSLGDLTPNQPQHF. The CDR3 DNA reads as TGTGCCAGCAGCTTAGGGGACCTAACACCAAATCAGCCCCAGCATTTT.

This chain joins TRBV4-1 and TRBJ2-7; D is undetermined. Between the trimmed V and J ends, which lost 4 bases and 3 bases, there was a span of 10 bases. The CDR3 has 13 amino acids. Germline assignment: CDR1 MGHRA and CDR2 YSYEKL. DNA for the CDR3: TGCGCCAGCAGCCCATTAGGGATCTACGAGCAGTACTTC. It yields the protein CASSPLGIYEQYF.

Note on this clonotype: Being one base from a much bigger clone, this may be a read error. The conserved phenylalanine or tryptophan normally closing the CDR3 is absent here, so this likely arose from a read error. The V gene is TRBV19, the J gene TRBJ2-5, with D perhaps TRBD1 (6 bases). The V end was cut by 6 bases, the J end by 6 bases, with 17 bases between. The CDR3 length is 14 residues. Germline V gene data show CDR1 as LNHDA and CDR2 as SQIVND (reference sequence). The CDR3 spells CASSPTPRGKTQYL. In nucleotides, the CDR3 is TGTGCCAGTAGCCCGACCCCCAGGGGAAAGACCCAGTACTTA.

This clonotype was detected a few times. The chain employs TRBV7-9 and TRBJ2-2, with D possibly matching TRBD1 (6 bases). Between the trimmed V and J ends, which lost 5 bases and 2 bases, there was a span of 12 bases. Germline V gene sequence: CDR1 SEHNR, CDR2 FQNEAQ (reference sequence). This CDR3 spans 15 amino acids. CDR3 sequence (DNA): TGTGCCAGCAGCCCCAAAGGGGGTAACACCGGGGAGCTGTTTTTT. It encodes CASSPKGGNTGELFF.

This clonotype was detected a few times. The chain carries TRBV2 and TRBJ2-3; D is possibly TRBD2 (6 bases). V lost 3 bases, J lost 5 bases, and 6 bases lay in between. Germline loops: CDR1 SNHLY, CDR2 FYNNEI. This CDR3 contains 12 residues. This CDR3 reads CASSERGDTQYF. The CDR3 DNA is TGTGCCAGCAGTGAGCGGGGAGATACGCAGTATTTT.

This chain uses TRBV9 with TRBJ1-2; 8 positions match TRBD1. This CDR3 region has 16 residues. The V gene end was trimmed by 0 bases and the J gene end by 4 bases; junction bases not matched to a gene: 8. The germline V gene has CDR1 SGDLS and CDR2 YYNGEE. The CDR3 sequence is CASSVGSRGQSYGYTF. CDR3 bases: TGTGCCAGCAGCGTAGGGAGCAGGGGGCAAAGCTATGGCTACACCTTC.

The chain uses TRBV20-1 and TRBJ2-7; D gene uncertain. V shed 1 base and J shed 5 bases, with 6 bases lying between them. Germline V gene lookup returns CDR1 DFQATT and CDR2 SNEGSKA (reference sequence). CDR3 length equals 11 residues. The CDR3 spells CSARVKHEQYF. The CDR3 bases are TGCAGTGCTAGAGTGAAGCACGAGCAGTACTTC.

The rearrangement links TRBV18 to TRBJ2-7; the D gene is possibly TRBD1 (6 bases). Germline lookup yields CDR1 KGHSH and CDR2 LQKENI. This CDR3 region has 14 residues. V lost 2 bases and J lost 2, with 10 bases in between. DNA for the CDR3: TGTGCCAGCTCACCAAGGGACATACCCTACGAGCAGTACTTC. This encodes CASSPRDIPYEQYF.

At least ten counts were recorded for this clonotype. CDR3 sequence reads: CASSYGPGTDTQYF. The CDR3 region has the DNA TGTGCCAGCAGTTACGGCCCGGGGACAGATACGCAGTATTTT. This sequence joins TRBV27 and TRBJ2-3; tentatively, D is TRBD2 (5 bases). Per the germline V gene, CDR1 is MNHEY and CDR2 is SMNVEV (reference sequence). Trimming removed 4 bases from V and 3 bases from J, with 11 bases in between. The CDR3 spans 14 residues.